A single sample is the source of the 11 T cell receptor beta chains below, sequenced in a study of blood T cell repertoires in COVID-19. Using immunoSEQ multiplex PCR, the repertoire was profiled, and TCRdb retains in-frame clones only, with some absent. The sample gives about 230,000 clones, about 85% of which show up once; about 0.93% is in the top ten. The specimen was peripheral blood. These receptors were obtained from a man between 35 and 55 years old with acute or convalescent COVID-19.

This clone was recorded only once. The rearrangement joins TRBV2 to TRBJ1-1; D gene ambiguous. Germline values: CDR1 SNHLY, CDR2 FYNNEI. The CDR3 runs to 13 residues. V was clipped by 4 bases and J by 2 bases, with 8 bases between them. CDR3 residues: CASSGAVNTEAFF. CDR3 nucleotides: TGTGCCAGCAGTGGGGCAGTTAACACTGAAGCTTTCTTT.

The gene calls are TRBV12-5 and TRBJ1-1; D remains unclear. The CDR3 sequence is 15 residues long. V was clipped by 5 bases and J by 4 bases, with 17 bases between them. Germline V gives CDR1 LGHNT, CDR2 FRNRAP. CDR3 nucleotides: TGTGCTAGTGGTCACGGAGGCGGGATGAGCACTGAAGCTTTCTTT. Translation: CASGHGGGMSTEAFF.

This clone was picked up a small number of times. The rearrangement uses TRBV3-1 (or the pseudogene TRBV3-2) and TRBJ1-6; 10 bases are a match to TRBD1. Germline assignment: CDR1 LGHDT and CDR2 YNNKEL (reference sequence). This CDR3 is 15 amino acids long. After removal of 0 bases from V and 10 bases from J, the junction contained 3 bases not matched to a gene. The DNA of the CDR3 is TGTGCCAGCAGCCAAGACGGGACAGGGGCCTCACCCCTCCACTTT. Amino acid sequence: CASSQDGTGASPLHF.

This chain links TRBV5-1 with TRBJ2-7, with D possibly TRBD2 on 5 matching bases. The CDR3 has 16 residues. V gave up 0 bases and J gave up 2 bases, with 15 bases separating them. Germline V CDR1 and CDR2: SGHRS, YFSETQ. The CDR3 sequence: CASSLELLARPYEQYF. The CDR3, as DNA: TGCGCCAGCAGCTTGGAGCTGCTAGCACGACCCTACGAGCAGTACTTC.

This clone has just one count. The chain recombines TRBV5-1 with TRBJ2-7; TRBD2 matches at 8 bases. Germline CDR1 is SGHRS and CDR2 is YFSETQ. With V trimmed by 3 bases and J by 3 bases, 5 bases remained unmatched. This CDR3 is 14 amino acids long. The CDR3 DNA reads TGCGCCAGCAGCTCGGGACTAGGCGTCTACGAGCAGTACTTC. Protein: CASSSGLGVYEQYF.

This rearrangement joins TRBV7-9 to TRBJ2-3; 10 bases fit TRBD1. CDR1 and CDR2 from the germline V gene are SEHNR and FQNEAQ (reference sequence). The length of the CDR3 is 16 residues. J lost 4 bases, V lost 5 bases, and 9 bases had no gene match. The CDR3 sequence: CASSRPGQGRADTQYF. The CDR3 coding sequence is TGTGCCAGCAGCCGACCGGGACAGGGGAGGGCAGATACGCAGTATTTT.

This chain connects TRBV27 to TRBJ2-1; D ambiguous. The CDR3 runs 11 residues. Germline V lookup: CDR1 MNHEY, CDR2 SMNVEV (reference sequence). The V end lost 4 bases, the J end lost 8 bases, and 6 bases lay between the germline ends. The CDR3 loop is CASSSLYEQFF. Written as DNA, the CDR3 is TGTGCCAGCAGTTCCTTATATGAGCAGTTCTTC.

The V gene is TRBV9, the J gene TRBJ2-2; TRBD2 aligns across 7 bases. CDR3 length: 14 residues. Germline-derived CDR1 and CDR2 are SGDLS and YYNGEE. The J segment lost 5 bases and the V segment lost 0 bases, leaving 1 base of the junction unmatched. The CDR3 loop reads CASSVGRGTGELFF. The CDR3 DNA sequence: TGTGCCAGCAGCGTAGGGCGGGGGACCGGGGAGCTGTTTTTT.

This clone was detected a few times. The chain combines TRBV7-9 with TRBJ1-4; TRBD1 aligns across 8 bases. CDR3 length: 15 residues. The ends lost 4 bases at V and 7 bases at J; junction bases unmatched: 8. Germline CDR1 SEHNR, CDR2 FQNEAQ (reference sequence). The CDR3 loop is CASSSSDRGIEKLFF. The CDR3 bases are TGTGCCAGCAGCTCCTCAGACAGGGGTATTGAAAAACTGTTTTTT.

The gene calls are TRBV6-5 and TRBJ2-5, with D tentatively TRBD1 (5 bases). CDR1 is MNHEY, CDR2 SVGAGI, per germline. The V gene lost 2 bases and the J gene lost 1 base, with 14 bases spanning the gap. The CDR3 has 16 amino acids. The CDR3 sequence: CASSYGASIAQETQYF. The CDR3 bases are TGTGCCAGCAGTTACGGGGCTAGTATAGCCCAAGAGACCCAGTACTTC.

This clone was recorded only once. The chain recombines TRBV4-3 with TRBJ2-2; 7 positions agree with TRBD2. The V and J ends lost 1 base and 6 bases, in that order; junction bases with no gene match: 14. Germline V gives CDR1 LGHNA, CDR2 YSLEER. The CDR3 is made up of 18 amino acids. The CDR3, as DNA: TGCGCCAGCAGCCAAGGCGGCGGGGGAGGCCCCTTCTCCGGGGAGCTGTTTTTT. Protein sequence: CASSQGGGGGPFSGELFF.